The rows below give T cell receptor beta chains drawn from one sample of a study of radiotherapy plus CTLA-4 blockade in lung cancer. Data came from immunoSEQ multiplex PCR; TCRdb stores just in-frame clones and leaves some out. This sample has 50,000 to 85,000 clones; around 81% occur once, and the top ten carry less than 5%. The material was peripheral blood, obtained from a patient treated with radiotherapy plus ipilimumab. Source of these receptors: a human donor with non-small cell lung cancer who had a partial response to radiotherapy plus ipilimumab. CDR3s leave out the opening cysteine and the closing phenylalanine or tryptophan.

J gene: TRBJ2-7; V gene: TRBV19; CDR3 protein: ASSIGGDLSYEQY
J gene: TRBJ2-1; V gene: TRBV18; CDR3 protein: ASSLTDLPANEQF
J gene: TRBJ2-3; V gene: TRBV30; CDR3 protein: AWSPPRTSVDTQY
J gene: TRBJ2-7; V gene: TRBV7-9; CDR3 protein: ASSLGLGREQY
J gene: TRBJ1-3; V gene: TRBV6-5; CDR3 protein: ASKTGVSGNTIY
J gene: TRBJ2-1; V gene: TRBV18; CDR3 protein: ASSPSLAGGRITYNEQF
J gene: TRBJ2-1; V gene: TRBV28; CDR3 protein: ASRLANEQF
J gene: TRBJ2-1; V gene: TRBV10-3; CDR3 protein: AISGGTEREPSYNEQF
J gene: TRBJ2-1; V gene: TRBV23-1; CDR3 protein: AAGTGNNEQF
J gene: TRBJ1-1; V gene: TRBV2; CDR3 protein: ASSRFRAGTSEAF
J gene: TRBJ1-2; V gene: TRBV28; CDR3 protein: ASTTGSLGYT
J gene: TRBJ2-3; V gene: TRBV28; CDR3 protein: ASTPSGTRTDTQY
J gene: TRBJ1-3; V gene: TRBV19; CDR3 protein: ASSDQGGFDTIY
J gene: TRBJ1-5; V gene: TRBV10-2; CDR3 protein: ASAAAGSNQPQH
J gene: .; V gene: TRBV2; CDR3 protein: ASTRDSYEQY
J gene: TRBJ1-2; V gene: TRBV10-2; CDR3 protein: ASRPRGASGGYT
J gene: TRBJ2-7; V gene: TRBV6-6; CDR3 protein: ASRPTRGGVRHEQY
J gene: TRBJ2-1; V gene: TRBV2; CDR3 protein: ASSAELAGVYNEQF
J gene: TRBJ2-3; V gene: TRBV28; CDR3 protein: ASSRSGRPDTQY
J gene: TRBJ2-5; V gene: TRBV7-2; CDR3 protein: ASSLVGGGETQY
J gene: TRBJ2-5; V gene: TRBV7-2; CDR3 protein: ASSLGLAQETQY
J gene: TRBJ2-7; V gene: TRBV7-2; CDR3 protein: ASSGQGIDEQY
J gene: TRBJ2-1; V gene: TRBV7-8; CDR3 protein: ASSLGVWDSYNEQF
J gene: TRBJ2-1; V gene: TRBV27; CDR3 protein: ASGRVLGGYNEQF
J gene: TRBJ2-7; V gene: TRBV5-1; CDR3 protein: ASSFREGQGDEQY
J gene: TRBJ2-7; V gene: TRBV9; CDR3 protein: ASSTGPGLAYEQY
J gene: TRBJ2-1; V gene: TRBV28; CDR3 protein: ASSYRTGGWQF